The clone carrying this T cell receptor (beta chain) was seen just once. These data come from a study of T-cell reconstitution after alpha-beta-depleted transplantation in children. A library of TCRbeta sequences, prepared with unique molecular identifiers, was generated. TCRdb redid the calling of the PCR reads with MiXCR, one entry per CDR3 protein. The sample has around 680,000 distinct CDR3 sequences, around a sixth seen once. This receptor was obtained from a human donor who donated a stem cell graft to a child with acute myeloid leukemia. The sequencing used PBMCs from the stem cell graft donor, collected from the stem cell graft.

The CDR3 region has the DNA TGCGCCAGCAGCCAAGGGTTTAGCAATCAGCCCCAGCATTTT. Protein: CASSQGFSNQPQHF. The V and J genes are TRBV4-1 and TRBJ1-5; D is unclear. The germline V gene encodes CDR1 MGHRA and CDR2 YSYEKL. This CDR3 contains 14 residues. V dropped 1 base and J dropped 0 bases, with 4 bases sitting between them.